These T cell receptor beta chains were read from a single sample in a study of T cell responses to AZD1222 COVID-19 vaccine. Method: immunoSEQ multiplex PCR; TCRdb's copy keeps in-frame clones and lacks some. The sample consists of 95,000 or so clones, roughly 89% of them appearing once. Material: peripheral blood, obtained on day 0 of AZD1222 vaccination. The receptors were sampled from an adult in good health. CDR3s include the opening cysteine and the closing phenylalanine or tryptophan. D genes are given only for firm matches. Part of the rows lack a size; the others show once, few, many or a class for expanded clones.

CDR3aa: CASSPNSGNTIYF
CDR3nt: TGCGCCAGCAGCCCCAACTCTGGAAACACCATATATTTT
d_gene: -
v_gene: TRBV5-1
abundance: -
j_gene: TRBJ1-3

CDR3aa: CAWSRGTGGYTGELFF
CDR3nt: TGTGCCTGGAGTAGGGGGACAGGGGGATACACCGGGGAGCTGTTTTTT
d_gene: TRBD1
v_gene: TRBV30
abundance: -
j_gene: TRBJ2-2

CDR3aa: CATSRYRDGTDTQYF
CDR3nt: TGTGCCACCAGCAGATACAGGGATGGCACAGATACGCAGTATTTT
d_gene: -
v_gene: TRBV15
abundance: -
j_gene: TRBJ2-3

CDR3aa: CASRGGYEQYF
CDR3nt: TGTGCCAGCAGGGGAGGGTACGAGCAGTACTTC
d_gene: TRBD2
v_gene: TRBV28
abundance: -
j_gene: TRBJ2-7

CDR3aa: CAWSAGNSGNTIYF
CDR3nt: TGTGCCTGGAGTGCCGGGAACTCTGGAAACACCATATATTTT
d_gene: -
v_gene: TRBV30
abundance: -
j_gene: TRBJ1-3

CDR3aa: CASSLQAGNTIYF
CDR3nt: TGTGCCAGTAGTCTCCAGGCTGGAAACACCATATATTTT
d_gene: -
v_gene: TRBV19
abundance: -
j_gene: TRBJ1-3

CDR3aa: CASTGGLTDTQYF
CDR3nt: TGTGCCAGTACCGGGGGCTTAACAGATACGCAGTATTTT
d_gene: -
v_gene: TRBV19
abundance: -
j_gene: TRBJ2-3

CDR3aa: CASSLLSGGLSYEQYF
CDR3nt: TGTGCCAGCAGTTTATTAAGCGGGGGCCTCTCCTACGAGCAGTACTTC
d_gene: TRBD2
v_gene: TRBV28
abundance: once
j_gene: TRBJ2-7

CDR3aa: CASSGPGLRGTGELFF
CDR3nt: TGTGCCAGCAGTGGTCCGGGCCTCAGGGGCACCGGGGAGCTGTTTTTT
d_gene: -
v_gene: TRBV6-1
abundance: -
j_gene: TRBJ2-2

CDR3aa: CAISQTETYGYTF
CDR3nt: TGTGCCATCAGTCAGACAGAGACTTATGGCTACACCTTC
d_gene: -
v_gene: TRBV10-3
abundance: -
j_gene: TRBJ1-2

CDR3aa: CASSPRPRVEGYTF
CDR3nt: TGTGCCAGCAGTCCCCGCCCACGAGTCGAGGGCTACACCTTC
d_gene: -
v_gene: TRBV28
abundance: -
j_gene: TRBJ1-2

CDR3aa: CASSTYSGATYEQYF
CDR3nt: TGTGCCAGCAGCACATACAGCGGGGCTACATACGAGCAGTACTTC
d_gene: TRBD2
v_gene: TRBV7-6
abundance: -
j_gene: TRBJ2-7

CDR3aa: CASSFTSGGAYEQYF
CDR3nt: TGTGCCAGCAGTTTTACTAGCGGGGGGGCCTACGAGCAGTACTTC
d_gene: TRBD2
v_gene: TRBV7-3
abundance: -
j_gene: TRBJ2-7

CDR3aa: CASSAAENTEAFF
CDR3nt: TGTGCCAGTAGTGCAGCAGAGAACACTGAAGCTTTCTTT
d_gene: -
v_gene: TRBV19
abundance: -
j_gene: TRBJ1-1